These 17 T cell receptor beta chains came from one sample sequenced in a study of blood T cell repertoires in COVID-19. Libraries were prepared by immunoSEQ multiplex PCR; TCRdb keeps only in-frame clonotypes and omits some of them. The sample includes roughly 200,000 clones, roughly 77% of them seen just once. The sample comprised peripheral blood. Receptors were obtained from a woman aged 40 to 55 with COVID-19, enrolled during active disease.

The rearrangement joins TRBV5-1 to TRBJ2-2; 8 nucleotides match TRBD2. The V and J ends lost 0 bases and 0 bases, in that order; junction bases with no gene match: 7. Germline CDR1 is SGHRS and CDR2 is YFSETQ. The CDR3 consists of 18 residues. The CDR3 region has the DNA TGCGCCAGCAGCTTGGAACGAGGCGGGGGGTCGAACACCGGGGAGCTGTTTTTT. Its translation: CASSLERGGGSNTGELFF. Using reference TRBV5-1 and TRBJ2-2 for the parts outside the CDR3, the full variable domain is KAGVTQTPRYLIKTRGQQVTLSCSPISGHRSVSWYQQTPGQGLQFLFEYFSETQRNKGNFPGRFSGRQFSNSRSEMNVSTLELGDSALYLCASSLERGGGSNTGELFFGEGSRLTVL.

The chain is built from TRBV7-6 and TRBJ2-4; 7 nucleotides align to TRBD1. Germline CDR1 and CDR2: SGHVS and FNYEAQ. The CDR3 runs to 16 residues. J lost 0 bases, V lost 4 bases, and 6 bases had no gene match. CDR3 nucleotides: TGTGCCAGCAGCTCGACAGGGAATGCAGCCAAAAACATTCAGTACTTC. Translation: CASSSTGNAAKNIQYF.

The V call is TRBV6-1, the J call TRBJ2-7, with 7 bases identical to TRBD2. CDR3 length equals 15 residues. The germline CDR1 and CDR2 sequences are MNHNS and SASEGT. V lost 5 bases, J lost 4 bases, and 11 bases stayed unmatched. The CDR3 loop is CASSNFGLGSYEQYF. The CDR3 DNA is TGTGCCAGCAGTAATTTTGGACTAGGGTCGTACGAGCAGTACTTC.

The genes are TRBV10-3 and TRBJ2-1; TRBD1 matches 9 bases. V trimming: 0 bases; J trimming: 5 bases; junction bases outside the gene matches: 5. The CDR3 runs to 16 residues. Looked up from germline, CDR1 is ENHRY and CDR2 is SYGVKD. The CDR3 sequence is CAISESTGTGHNEQFF. In DNA form, the CDR3 reads TGTGCCATCAGTGAGTCGACCGGGACAGGGCACAATGAGCAGTTCTTC.

This clone was counted once. The rearrangement joins TRBV19 to TRBJ1-2; 9 positions agree with TRBD1. After removal of 5 bases from V and 5 bases from J, the junction contained 6 bases not matched to a gene. The CDR3 is made up of 14 amino acids. Germline V gene data show CDR1 as LNHDA and CDR2 as SQIVND (reference sequence). The CDR3, as DNA: TGTGCCAGTAGTCCTATGGGACAGGGATATGGCTACACCTTC. It is translated as CASSPMGQGYGYTF.

The gene calls are TRBV6-5 and TRBJ2-2, with D perhaps matching TRBD1 (6 bases). The germline V gene encodes CDR1 MNHEY and CDR2 SVGAGI. V lost 7 bases, J lost 0 bases, and 9 bases lay in between. This CDR3 spans 14 amino acids. The CDR3, as DNA: TGTGCCAGCATTTGGACAGCGAACACCGGGGAGCTGTTTTTT. Its translation: CASIWTANTGELFF.

The chain carries TRBV15 and TRBJ2-5; a weak D match, TRBD2 (6 bases). This CDR3 is built from 17 residues. Trimming stripped 0 bases from V and 2 bases from J, with 16 bases between. Germline CDR1 is LNHNV and CDR2 is YYDKDF (reference sequence). CDR3 DNA: TGTGCCACCAGCAGAGATAAAGCGGGCCCATTTCAAGAGACCCAGTACTTC. Encoded protein: CATSRDKAGPFQETQYF. The full variable domain, with the rest looked up from reference TRBV15 and TRBJ2-5, is DAMVIQNPRYQVTQFGKPVTLSCSQTLNHNVMYWYQQKSSQAPKLLFHYYDKDFNNEADTPDNFQSRRPNTSFCFLDIRSPGLGDTAMYLCATSRDKAGPFQETQYFGPGTRLLVL.

This clone has only a few counts. This chain links TRBV7-2 with TRBJ1-4; D possibly corresponds to TRBD1 (6 bases). The CDR3 totals 14 residues. Germline values: CDR1 SGHTA, CDR2 FQGNSA. V was trimmed by 1 base and J by 8 bases, leaving 11 bases between them. CDR3 in amino acids: CASSLEGGEEKLFF. The DNA for the CDR3 is TGTGCCAGCAGCTTAGAAGGGGGAGAAGAAAAACTGTTTTTT.

V is TRBV6-1 and J is TRBJ1-2, with 8 bases aligning to TRBD1. CDR1 MNHNS and CDR2 SASEGT come from the germline V gene. The CDR3 length is 15 residues. Losses at the gene ends were 0 bases for V and 9 bases for J; bases not matched to a gene: 9. In DNA form, the CDR3 reads TGTGCCAGCAGTGAAGCGTCGACAGGGGAAGGTCGCTACACCTTC. It encodes CASSEASTGEGRYTF.

V usage is TRBV11-3 and J usage is TRBJ2-3, with a tentative D call TRBD2 (5 bases). CDR3 length: 15 amino acids. Germline CDR1 SGHNT, CDR2 YENEEA. Trimming took off 1 base at V and 4 bases at J, with 12 bases between the two ends. The CDR3: CASSLGGVRSDTQYF. CDR3 nucleotide sequence: TGTGCCAGCAGCTTAGGGGGAGTTCGTTCAGATACGCAGTATTTT.

This rearrangement joins TRBV4-1 to TRBJ1-6; 7 bases are shared with TRBD1. With V trimmed by 2 bases and J by 4 bases, 5 bases remained unmatched. This CDR3 is built from 16 residues. CDR1 and CDR2 from the germline V gene are MGHRA and YSYEKL. The DNA of the CDR3 is TGCGCCAGCAGCCAACAAGGGGGCGCTTATAATTCACCCCTCCACTTT. Translation gives CASSQQGGAYNSPLHF.

CDR3 amino acids: CASSLAGGPYEQYF. CDR3 in DNA: TGTGCCAGCAGTCTCGCAGGGGGCCCCTACGAGCAGTACTTC. The chain links TRBV2 to TRBJ2-7, with 8 bases matching TRBD1. Germline V CDR1 and CDR2: SNHLY, FYNNEI. The CDR3 loop spans 14 amino acids. Losses at the gene ends were 5 bases for V and 2 bases for J; bases not matched to a gene: 5. Full variable domain (outside the CDR3, taken from reference TRBV2 and TRBJ2-7): EPEVTQTPSHQVTQMGQEVILRCVPISNHLYFYWYRQILGQKVEFLVSFYNNEISEKSEIFDDQFSVERPDGSNFTLKIRSTKLEDSAMYFCASSLAGGPYEQYFGPGTRLTVT.

V usage is TRBV2 and J usage is TRBJ2-2; 8 positions match TRBD2. This CDR3 contains 17 residues. V was pared by 2 bases and J by 5 bases, with 10 bases of the junction left unmatched. Germline assignment: CDR1 SNHLY and CDR2 FYNNEI. In nucleotides, the CDR3 is TGTGCCAGCAGTGAATTTAATAAGCGGGGGATTACCGGGGAGCTGTTTTTT. Its protein product is CASSEFNKRGITGELFF.

The chain has TRBV12-3 or TRBV12-4 and TRBJ1-5; D gene uncertain. The CDR3 is 13 amino acids. The V end was cut by 1 base, the J end by 3 bases, with 4 bases between. DNA for the CDR3: TGTGCCAGCAGTTTAGGGCCCAATCAGCCCCAGCATTTT. Its protein is CASSLGPNQPQHF.

As concerns this clone: Being one base from a much bigger clone, this may be a read error. The rearrangement joins TRBV7-9 to TRBJ1-2, with 7 bases lining up with TRBD1. Germline V gives CDR1 SEHNR, CDR2 FQNEAQ (reference sequence). This CDR3 has 15 amino acids. CDR3 sequence (DNA): TGTGCCAACAGCTTGAGACAGGGCGGGGACTATGGCTACACCTTC. Translating gives CANSLRQGGDYGYTF.

The CDR3 protein is CASSYSRRTTIYGYTF. CDR3 DNA sequence: TGTGCCAGCAGTTACTCGCGGAGAACTACCATCTATGGCTACACCTTC. The chain carries TRBV6-2 or TRBV6-3 and TRBJ1-2; D gene uncertain. Trimming cost V 0 bases and J 4 bases, with 15 bases left between them. The V gene's germline CDR1 is MNHEY and CDR2 SVGEGT. CDR3 length: 16 amino acids.

This sequence joins TRBV10-1 and TRBJ2-3; 7 bases map to TRBD1. CDR3 size: 13 residues. Germline-derived CDR1 and CDR2 are WNHNN and SYGVQD (reference sequence). The V segment lost 6 bases and the J segment 6 bases; nucleotides outside the gene matches: 6. The CDR3 DNA reads as TGCGCCAGCAGCGACGGACAGGTGGATACGCAGTATTTT. Protein: CASSDGQVDTQYF.